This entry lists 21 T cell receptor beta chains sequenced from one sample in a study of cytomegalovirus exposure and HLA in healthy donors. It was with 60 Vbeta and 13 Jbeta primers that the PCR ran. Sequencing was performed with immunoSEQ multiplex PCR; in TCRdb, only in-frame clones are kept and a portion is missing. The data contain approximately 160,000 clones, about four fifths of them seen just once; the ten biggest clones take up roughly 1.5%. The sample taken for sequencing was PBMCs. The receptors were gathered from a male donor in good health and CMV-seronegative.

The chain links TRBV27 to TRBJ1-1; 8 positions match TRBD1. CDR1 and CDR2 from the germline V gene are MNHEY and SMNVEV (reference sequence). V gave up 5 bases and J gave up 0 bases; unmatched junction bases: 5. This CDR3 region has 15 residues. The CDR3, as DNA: TGTGCCAGCAGTCAGAACAGGGGGTTGAACACTGAAGCTTTCTTT. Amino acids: CASSQNRGLNTEAFF.

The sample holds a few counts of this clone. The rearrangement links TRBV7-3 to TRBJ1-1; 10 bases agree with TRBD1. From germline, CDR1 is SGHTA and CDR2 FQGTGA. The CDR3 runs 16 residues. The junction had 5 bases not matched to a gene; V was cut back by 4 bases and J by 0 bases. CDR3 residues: CASSSRDRGLNTEAFF. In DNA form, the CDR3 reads TGTGCCAGCAGCTCCCGGGACAGGGGATTGAACACTGAAGCTTTCTTT.

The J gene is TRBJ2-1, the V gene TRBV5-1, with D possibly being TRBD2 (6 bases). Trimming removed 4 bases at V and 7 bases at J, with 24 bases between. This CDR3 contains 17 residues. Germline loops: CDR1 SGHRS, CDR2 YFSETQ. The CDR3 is CASSPGLTSRTLNEQFF. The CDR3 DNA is TGCGCCAGCAGCCCGGGACTCACTAGCCGGACTTTGAATGAGCAGTTCTTC.

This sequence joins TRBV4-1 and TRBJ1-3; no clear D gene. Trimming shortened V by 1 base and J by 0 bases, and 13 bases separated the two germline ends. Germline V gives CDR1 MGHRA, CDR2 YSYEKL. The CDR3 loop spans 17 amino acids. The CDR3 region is CASSQAAGAFSGNTIYF. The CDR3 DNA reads TGCGCCAGCAGCCAAGCGGCGGGAGCTTTCTCTGGAAACACCATATATTTT.

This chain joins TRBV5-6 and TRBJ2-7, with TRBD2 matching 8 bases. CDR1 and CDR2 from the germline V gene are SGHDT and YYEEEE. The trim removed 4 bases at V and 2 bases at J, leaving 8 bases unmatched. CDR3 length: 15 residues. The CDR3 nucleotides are TGTGCCAGCAGCGATACGGGGGGGCCTACCTACGAGCAGTACTTC. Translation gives CASSDTGGPTYEQYF.

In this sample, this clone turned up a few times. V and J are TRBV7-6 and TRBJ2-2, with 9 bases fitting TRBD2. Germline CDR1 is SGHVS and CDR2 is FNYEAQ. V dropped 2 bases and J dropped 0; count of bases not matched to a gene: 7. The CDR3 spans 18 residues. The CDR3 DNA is TGTGCCAGCAGCTTACGGGTAGCGGGGGTTGCGAACACCGGGGAGCTGTTTTTT. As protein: CASSLRVAGVANTGELFF.

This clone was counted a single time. The CDR3 is CASRGLTYEQYF. The CDR3 nucleotides read TGTGCCAGCAGGGGACTGACTTACGAGCAGTACTTC. The chain carries TRBV28 and TRBJ2-7, with D maybe TRBD2 (6 bases). Germline V gene data show CDR1 as MDHEN and CDR2 as SYDVKM. The CDR3 length is 12 residues. Trimming took off 6 bases at V and 4 bases at J, with 10 bases between the two ends.

This CDR3 is CASSIPSGGPETQYF. The CDR3 DNA follows: TGTGCCAGTAGTATCCCCAGCGGGGGGCCGGAGACCCAGTACTTC. V usage is TRBV19 and J usage is TRBJ2-5, with TRBD2 matching over 9 bases. J lost 5 bases, V lost 3 bases, and 7 bases had no gene match. Germline V gene data show CDR1 as LNHDA and CDR2 as SQIVND (reference sequence). This CDR3 region has 15 residues.

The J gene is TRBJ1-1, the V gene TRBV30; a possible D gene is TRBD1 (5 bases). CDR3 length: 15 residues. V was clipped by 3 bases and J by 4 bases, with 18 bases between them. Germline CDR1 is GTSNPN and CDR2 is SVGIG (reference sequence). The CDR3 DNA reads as TGTGCCTGGAGCTTCGGGGGGGTGGCTGCCACTGAAGCTTTCTTT. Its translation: CAWSFGGVAATEAFF.

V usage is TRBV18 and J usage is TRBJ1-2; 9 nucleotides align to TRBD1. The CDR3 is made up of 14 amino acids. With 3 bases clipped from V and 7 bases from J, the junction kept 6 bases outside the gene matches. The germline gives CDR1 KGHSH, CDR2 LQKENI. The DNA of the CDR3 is TGTGCCAGCTCACCGCGGGACAGGGAGATTGGCTACACCTTC. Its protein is CASSPRDREIGYTF.

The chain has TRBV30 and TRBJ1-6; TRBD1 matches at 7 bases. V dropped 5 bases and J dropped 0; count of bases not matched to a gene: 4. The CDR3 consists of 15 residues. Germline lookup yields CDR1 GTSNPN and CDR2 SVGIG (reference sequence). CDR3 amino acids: CAWAQGGSYNSPLHF. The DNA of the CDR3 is TGTGCCTGGGCGCAGGGGGGCTCCTATAATTCACCCCTCCACTTT.

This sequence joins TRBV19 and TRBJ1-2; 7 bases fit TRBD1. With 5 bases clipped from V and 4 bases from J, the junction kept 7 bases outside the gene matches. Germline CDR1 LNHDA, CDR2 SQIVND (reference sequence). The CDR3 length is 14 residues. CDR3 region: CASSPPGDSYGYTF. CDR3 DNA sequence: TGTGCCAGTAGTCCACCCGGGGACAGCTATGGCTACACCTTC.

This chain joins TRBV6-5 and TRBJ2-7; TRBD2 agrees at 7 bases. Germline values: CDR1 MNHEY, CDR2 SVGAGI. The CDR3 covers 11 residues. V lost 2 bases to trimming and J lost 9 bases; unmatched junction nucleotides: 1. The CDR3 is CASSYGGGQYF. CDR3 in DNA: TGTGCCAGCAGTTACGGGGGGGGGCAGTACTTC.

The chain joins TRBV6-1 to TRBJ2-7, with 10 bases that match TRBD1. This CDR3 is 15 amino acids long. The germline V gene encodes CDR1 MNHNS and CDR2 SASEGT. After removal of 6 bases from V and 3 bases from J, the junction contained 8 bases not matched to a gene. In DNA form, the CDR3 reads TGTGCCAGCAGGAAACCGGGACAGGGGCTCTACGAGCAGTACTTC. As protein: CASRKPGQGLYEQYF.

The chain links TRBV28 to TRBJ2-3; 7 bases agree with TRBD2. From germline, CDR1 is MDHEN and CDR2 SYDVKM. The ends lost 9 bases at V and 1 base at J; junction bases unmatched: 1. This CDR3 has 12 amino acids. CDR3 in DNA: TGTGCCAGTCGGGGGGGCACAGATACGCAGTATTTT. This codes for CASRGGTDTQYF. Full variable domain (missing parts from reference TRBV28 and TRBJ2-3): DVKVTQSSRYLVKRTGEKVFLECVQDMDHENMFWYRQDPGLGLRLIYFSYDVKMKEKGDIPEGYSVSREKKERFSLILESASTNQTSMYLCASRGGTDTQYFGPGTRLTVL.

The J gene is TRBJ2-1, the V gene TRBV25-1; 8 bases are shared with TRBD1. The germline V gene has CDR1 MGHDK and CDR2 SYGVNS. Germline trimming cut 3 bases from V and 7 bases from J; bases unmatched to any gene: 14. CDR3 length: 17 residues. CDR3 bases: TGTGCCAGCAGTGATTATGGCGGCCAGGGGGCGTGGAATGAGCAGTTCTTC. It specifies CASSDYGGQGAWNEQFF.

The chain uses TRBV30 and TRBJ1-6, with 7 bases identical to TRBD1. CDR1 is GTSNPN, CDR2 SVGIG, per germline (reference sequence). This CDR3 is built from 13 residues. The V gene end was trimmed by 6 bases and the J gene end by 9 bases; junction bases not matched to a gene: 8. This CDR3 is CACPGQDLSPLHF. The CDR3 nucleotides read TGTGCCTGCCCTGGACAGGATCTTTCACCCCTCCACTTT.

This CDR3 reads CASSRQGGLYGYTF. In nucleotides, the CDR3 is TGTGCCAGCAGTAGGCAGGGAGGGCTCTATGGCTACACCTTC. V usage is TRBV27 and J usage is TRBJ1-2; maybe TRBD1 (5 bases). The germline CDR1 and CDR2 sequences are MNHEY and SMNVEV (reference sequence). Trimming took 5 bases from V and 4 from J, leaving 14 bases between them. This CDR3 spans 14 amino acids.

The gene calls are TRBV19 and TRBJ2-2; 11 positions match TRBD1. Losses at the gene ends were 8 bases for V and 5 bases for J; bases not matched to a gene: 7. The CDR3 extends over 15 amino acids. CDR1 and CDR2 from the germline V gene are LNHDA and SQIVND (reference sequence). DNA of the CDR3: TGTGCCAGTTCCAGGACAGGGGGCAGGACCGGGGAGCTGTTTTTT. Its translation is CASSRTGGRTGELFF. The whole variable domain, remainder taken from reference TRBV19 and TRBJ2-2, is DGGITQSPKYLFRKEGQNVTLSCEQNLNHDAMYWYRQDPGQGLRLIYYSQIVNDFQKGDIAEGYSVSREKKESFPLTVTSAQKNPTAFYLCASSRTGGRTGELFFGEGSRLTVL.

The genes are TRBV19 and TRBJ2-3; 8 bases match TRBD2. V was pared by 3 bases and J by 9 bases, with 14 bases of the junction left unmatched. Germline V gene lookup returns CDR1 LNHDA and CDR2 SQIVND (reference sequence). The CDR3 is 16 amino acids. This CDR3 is CASSIVPGRGVETQYF. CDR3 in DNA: TGTGCCAGTAGTATTGTTCCCGGGAGGGGGGTCGAGACGCAGTATTTT.

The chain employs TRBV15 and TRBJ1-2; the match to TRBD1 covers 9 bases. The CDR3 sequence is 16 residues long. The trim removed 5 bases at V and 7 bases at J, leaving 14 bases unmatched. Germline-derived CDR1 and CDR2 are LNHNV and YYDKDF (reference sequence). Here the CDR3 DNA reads TGTGCCACCAGCGGGCACAGGGGGCCGTCAGTCGGTGGCTACACCTTC. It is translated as CATSGHRGPSVGGYTF.